These 12 T cell receptor beta chains originate from one sample sequenced in a study of identical twins. TCRdb redid the calling of the 5' RACE reads with MiXCR, one entry per CDR3 protein. Among more than 1.5 million distinct CDR3 sequences listed, roughly a third were seen once. The sample was cord blood. Every receptor here comes from a newborn girl in good health.

CDR3 nucleotide sequence: TGTGCCAGCAGCAACGCTAGCGGGGCCTGGGAGACCCAGTACTTC. As protein: CASSNASGAWETQYF. The rearrangement links TRBV21-1 to TRBJ2-5; the table names TRBD2, a call not compared with the DNA. TRBV21-1 is labeled a pseudogene. This CDR3 spans 15 amino acids.

The V call is TRBV13, the J call TRBJ2-3; TRBD2 matches at 10 bases. V dropped 7 bases and J dropped 4; count of bases not matched to a gene: 14. The CDR3 has 17 residues. Germline V gene data show CDR1 as PRHDT and CDR2 as FYEKMQ (reference sequence). In nucleotides, the CDR3 is TGTGCCAGCACCATCCGGGCTAGCGGGAGAGGGGCAGATACGCAGTATTTT. It translates to CASTIRASGRGADTQYF.

This clonotype showed up many times. This chain uses TRBV10-3 with TRBJ2-7; no reliable D call. The germline V and J ends were trimmed by 3 bases and 0 bases, with 15 bases remaining between them. There are 16 residues in the CDR3. Germline lookup yields CDR1 ENHRY and CDR2 SYGVKD. CDR3 sequence: CAISDSSWASSYEQYF. In DNA, the CDR3 is TGTGCCATCAGTGATTCGTCGTGGGCAAGCTCCTACGAGCAGTACTTC.

This clonotype has just a few counts. The CDR3 nucleotides are TGTGCCAGCAGTGACCAAGGACTAGCGCCCACAGATACGCAGTATTTT. It is translated as CASSDQGLAPTDTQYF. The chain uses TRBV25-1 and TRBJ2-3; 9 bases are a match to TRBD2. This CDR3 region has 16 residues. Trimming at V came to 3 bases and at J to 2 bases, leaving 6 bases not matched to a gene. The germline gives CDR1 MGHDK, CDR2 SYGVNS.

The V gene is TRBV3-1, the J gene TRBJ1-6; unclear D gene. The CDR3 is made up of 19 amino acids. Germline-derived CDR1 and CDR2 are LGHDT and YNNKEL (reference sequence). V dropped 1 base and J dropped 0 bases, with 16 bases sitting between them. CDR3 DNA sequence: TGTGCCAGCAGCCAAGTGTTTGGGCAGCAGAGCTCCTATAATTCACCCCTCCACTTT. Translation: CASSQVFGQQSSYNSPLHF.

J is TRBJ2-1 and V is TRBV5-1, with D unclear. Trimming removed 0 bases from V and 3 bases from J, with 13 bases in between. This CDR3 is 16 amino acids long. Germline loops: CDR1 SGHRS, CDR2 YFSETQ. CDR3 region: CASSLENTPFYNEQFF. CDR3 DNA: TGCGCCAGCAGCTTGGAGAATACCCCCTTCTACAATGAGCAGTTCTTC. The whole variable domain, filled in from reference TRBV5-1 and TRBJ2-1, reads KAGVTQTPRYLIKTRGQQVTLSCSPISGHRSVSWYQQTPGQGLQFLFEYFSETQRNKGNFPGRFSGRQFSNSRSEMNVSTLELGDSALYLCASSLENTPFYNEQFFGPGTRLTVL.

This clonotype was seen a few times. The chain has TRBV3-1 and TRBJ1-2, with a tentative D call TRBD1 (6 bases). Germline V gene data show CDR1 as LGHDT and CDR2 as YNNKEL (reference sequence). The CDR3 consists of 15 residues. The ends were cut back, 4 bases at V and 8 bases at J, with 20 bases in the middle. The CDR3 DNA reads as TGTGCCAGCAGCCCAGGGGCCAGGCGTTTCAAAGGCTACACCTTC. Encoded protein: CASSPGARRFKGYTF.

The genes are TRBV29-1 and TRBJ2-3, with TRBD2 identical over 8 bases. The CDR3 has 14 amino acids. V lost 1 base, J lost 4 bases, and 4 bases stayed unmatched. CDR1 and CDR2 (germline): SQVTM, ANQGSEA. CDR3 sequence (DNA): TGCAGCGTTGAAGTCGGGCGGGGGGCAGATACGCAGTATTTT. Its translation is CSVEVGRGADTQYF.

This chain links TRBV10-3 with TRBJ2-7; 8 nucleotides agree with TRBD1. This CDR3 has 11 amino acids. The ends lost 8 bases at V and 9 bases at J; junction bases unmatched: 6. Germline V gene data show CDR1 as ENHRY and CDR2 as SYGVKD. Here the CDR3 reads CAIGQGNGQYF. The CDR3 DNA sequence: TGTGCCATCGGACAGGGCAATGGGCAGTACTTC.

The sample holds one count of this clonotype. The rearrangement links TRBV5-1 to TRBJ2-2; 9 positions agree with TRBD2. The CDR3 contains 18 residues. V shed 4 bases and J 0 bases; nucleotides not matched to a gene: 10. Germline V CDR1 and CDR2: SGHRS, YFSETQ. The CDR3: CASSRGLAPIPNTGELFF. The CDR3, as DNA: TGCGCCAGCAGCCGAGGACTAGCGCCAATACCGAACACCGGGGAGCTGTTTTTT.

In this sample, this clonotype turned up many times. The chain joins TRBV28 to TRBJ2-7; D gene unclear. The CDR3 consists of 10 residues. Trimming shortened V by 4 bases and J by 5 bases, and 3 bases separated the two germline ends. The germline V gene has CDR1 MDHEN and CDR2 SYDVKM. The CDR3 sequence: CASSYDEQYF. Written as DNA, the CDR3 is TGTGCCAGCAGTTATGACGAGCAGTACTTC.

The chain links TRBV6-5 to TRBJ2-1; 11 positions agree with TRBD2. This CDR3 contains 18 residues. CDR1 is MNHEY and CDR2 is SVGAGI in the germline V gene. V shed 0 bases and J 4 bases; nucleotides not matched to a gene: 8. CDR3 protein: CASSYSTLAGGDYNEQFF. CDR3 sequence (DNA): TGTGCCAGCAGTTACTCGACCCTAGCGGGAGGCGATTACAATGAGCAGTTCTTC.